This entry is about one TCR beta chain. The sample is drawn from a study of cytomegalovirus exposure and HLA in healthy donors. The junction had 6 bases not matched to a gene; V was cut back by 3 bases and J by 5 bases. The CDR3 has 14 amino acids. CDR1 MNHEY and CDR2 SMNVEV come from the germline V gene (reference sequence). Researchers ran the PCR with 60 Vbeta and 13 Jbeta primers. Generated by immunoSEQ multiplex PCR, the TCRdb table keeps only in-frame clones and is missing some. This sample has some 150,000 clones, with less than 80% found just once. Sequenced material: PBMCs. The chain is built from TRBV27 and TRBJ2-7, with 8 positions matching TRBD1. The receptor comes from a man aged 40-50 years in good health and CMV-seronegative. CDR3 sequence (DNA): TGTGCCAGCAGTTTCCTCAGGGGGCTGAACGAGCAGTACTTC. Translation gives CASSFLRGLNEQYF.